Each of the 29 T cell receptor beta chains below was sequenced from the same sample in a study of cytomegalovirus exposure and HLA in healthy donors. Primers for the PCR totalled 60 Vbeta and 13 Jbeta. Sequenced by immunoSEQ multiplex PCR; TCRdb stores in-frame clones only, minus some. Of hundreds of thousands of clones listed, about three quarters are singletons. Sequenced: PBMCs. These receptors were obtained from a boy between 10 and 17 years old in good health and CMV-seronegative.

This rearrangement joins TRBV7-9 to TRBJ2-3; D may be TRBD2 (5 bases). Trimming stripped 5 bases from V and 0 bases from J, with 18 bases between. Germline V gene sequence: CDR1 SEHNR, CDR2 FQNEAQ (reference sequence). There are 17 residues in the CDR3. The CDR3 nucleotides read TGTGCCAGCAGCAACGTGGAGGACGGCGCTAGCACAGATACGCAGTATTTT. Translating gives CASSNVEDGASTDTQYF.

The chain is built from TRBV5-4 and TRBJ2-5; 7 bases fit TRBD1. The trim removed 0 bases at V and 5 bases at J, leaving 7 bases unmatched. The CDR3 is made up of 15 amino acids. From germline, CDR1 is SGHNT and CDR2 YYREEE (reference sequence). The CDR3 spells CASSLGPDRVETQYF. DNA for the CDR3: TGTGCCAGCAGCTTGGGTCCTGACAGGGTGGAGACCCAGTACTTC.

The V gene is TRBV18, the J gene TRBJ2-2, with D tentatively TRBD2 (6 bases). With 1 base removed from V and 5 bases from J, the gap between germline ends came to 11 bases. Germline V gene sequence: CDR1 KGHSH, CDR2 LQKENI. This CDR3 is 15 amino acids long. In nucleotides, the CDR3 is TGTGCCAGCTCACCACGCGGGGCAAGTACCGGGGAGCTGTTTTTT. It is translated as CASSPRGASTGELFF. The entire variable domain, with the rest obtained from reference TRBV18 and TRBJ2-2, is as follows: NAGVMQNPRHLVRRRGQEARLRCSPMKGHSHVYWYRQLPEEGLKFMVYLQKENIIDESGMPKERFSAEFPKEGPSILRIQQVVRGDSAAYFCASSPRGASTGELFFGEGSRLTVL.

About this clone itself: The limits of the CDR3 on the DNA are not certain, so only TCRdb's listed CDR3 is given. The rearrangement links TRBV6-1 to TRBJ2-5; the table's D call, TRBD1, has no DNA check behind it. The CDR3 numbers 13 amino acids, ends counted. Germline values: CDR1 MNHNS, CDR2 SASEGT. The CDR3 region is CASSEVGTGTKYF.

V usage is TRBV7-9 and J usage is TRBJ2-3, with D possibly TRBD2 on 6 matching bases. CDR3 size: 14 residues. CDR1 SEHNR and CDR2 FQNEAQ come from the germline V gene (reference sequence). Trimming cost V 3 bases and J 5 bases, with 12 bases left between them. The CDR3 DNA reads TGTGCCAGCAGCTTGACACTGGGGGGAGATACGCAGTATTTT. As protein: CASSLTLGGDTQYF.

The chain recombines TRBV30 with TRBJ1-2; D may be TRBD1 (5 bases). The CDR3 loop spans 15 amino acids. Germline CDR1 GTSNPN, CDR2 SVGIG (reference sequence). Deletions cut 6 bases from V and 3 bases from J, with 20 bases between. The CDR3 here is CACFLSGRGHYGYTF. CDR3 DNA: TGTGCCTGCTTCCTTTCCGGGAGGGGACACTATGGCTACACCTTC.

The chain uses TRBV4-1 and TRBJ2-1; 9 nucleotides agree with TRBD1. V dropped 6 bases and J dropped 7; count of bases not matched to a gene: 13. In germline, CDR1 is MGHRA, CDR2 YSYEKL. The CDR3 runs to 16 residues. The chain's CDR3 is CASRRPGQGRVNEQFF. The CDR3 DNA reads as TGCGCCAGCAGACGCCCGGGACAGGGCAGGGTGAATGAGCAGTTCTTC.

The chain combines TRBV11-3 with TRBJ2-3; no definite D call. Deletions cut 1 base from V and 0 bases from J, with 5 bases between. CDR1 and CDR2 (germline): SGHNT, YENEEA. The CDR3 spans 14 residues. The CDR3 is CASSLVSSTDTQYF. The CDR3 nucleotides are TGTGCCAGCAGCTTAGTCTCTAGCACAGATACGCAGTATTTT.

In DNA, the CDR3 is TGTGCCAGCAGCTCAATCACAGGGGTCTATAATTCACCCCTCCACTTT. Protein product: CASSSITGVYNSPLHF. The V call is TRBV7-9, the J call TRBJ1-6; 7 bases fit TRBD1. This CDR3 region has 16 residues. The ends lost 4 bases at V and 3 bases at J; junction bases unmatched: 6. Germline V gives CDR1 SEHNR, CDR2 FQNEAQ (reference sequence).

The gene calls are TRBV7-6 and TRBJ1-6; TRBD1 agrees at 9 bases. Trimming at V came to 4 bases and at J to 9 bases, leaving 4 bases not matched to a gene. The germline gives CDR1 SGHVS, CDR2 FNYEAQ. CDR3 length equals 14 residues. Here the CDR3 reads CASSSGTGFSPLHF. The CDR3 DNA reads TGTGCCAGCAGCTCCGGGACAGGGTTTTCACCCCTCCACTTT.

There are a few counts of this clone. V gene TRBV2 combines with J gene TRBJ2-1; 8 bases match TRBD1. The CDR3 is 15 amino acids. From germline, CDR1 is SNHLY and CDR2 FYNNEI. V shed 9 bases and J 0 bases; nucleotides not matched to a gene: 7. CDR3 sequence reads: CASRDRSLSYNEQFF. The CDR3, as DNA: TGTGCCAGTAGGGACAGGTCCCTCTCCTACAATGAGCAGTTCTTC.

V is TRBV7-2 and J is TRBJ2-7, with D hard to call. V was trimmed by 5 bases and J by 2 bases, leaving 7 bases between them. CDR1 is SGHTA and CDR2 is FQGNSA in the germline V gene. The CDR3 spans 12 residues. In nucleotides, the CDR3 is TGTGCCAGCAGCCCCGACACCTACGAGCAGTACTTC. Its translation: CASSPDTYEQYF.

This clone was counted a single time. V gene TRBV5-1 combines with J gene TRBJ1-1, with 9 bases identical to TRBD1. CDR3 length: 13 residues. With V trimmed by 5 bases and J by 9 bases, 8 bases remained unmatched. Germline V CDR1 and CDR2: SGHRS, YFSETQ. The CDR3, as DNA: TGCGCCAGCAGGCCGACCGGGACAGGGAAAGCTTTCTTT. Its translation: CASRPTGTGKAFF.

This chain connects TRBV6-5 to TRBJ2-1; D unresolved. V was trimmed by 7 bases and J by 0 bases, leaving 13 bases between them. This CDR3 spans 15 amino acids. Germline lookup yields CDR1 MNHEY and CDR2 SVGAGI. CDR3 loop: CASTKYPFSYNEQFF. CDR3 DNA sequence: TGTGCCAGCACTAAATACCCGTTCTCCTACAATGAGCAGTTCTTC.

The chain is built from TRBV5-1 and TRBJ2-6, with D perhaps matching TRBD1 (6 bases). CDR1 and CDR2 from the germline V gene are SGHRS and YFSETQ. CDR3 length: 16 residues. The V and J ends lost 4 bases and 6 bases respectively, with 17 bases between them. The CDR3 is CASSAIYREAANVLTF. CDR3 nucleotides: TGCGCCAGCAGCGCGATCTACAGGGAAGCGGCCAACGTCCTGACTTTC.

This chain uses TRBV5-4 with TRBJ1-1; the D gene is possibly TRBD1 (6 bases). With 3 bases removed from V and 0 bases from J, the gap between germline ends came to 15 bases. Germline V CDR1 and CDR2: SGHNT, YYREEE (reference sequence). The CDR3 totals 16 residues. DNA of the CDR3: TGTGCCAGCAGCTCAAAGGGACAACCGATGAACACTGAAGCTTTCTTT. It yields the protein CASSSKGQPMNTEAFF.

The CDR3 protein is CASSLSSTSGASEETQYF. CDR3 DNA sequence: TGCGCCAGCAGCTTGTCATCAACTAGCGGGGCAAGTGAGGAGACCCAGTACTTC. The rearrangement uses TRBV5-1 and TRBJ2-5, with 10 bases that match TRBD2. The CDR3 has 18 residues. Per germline, CDR1 SGHRS and CDR2 YFSETQ. Trimming removed 1 base from V and 5 bases from J; junction bases left unmatched: 14.

V and J are TRBV5-4 and TRBJ1-3; TRBD1 might be the D (6 bases). The CDR3 contains 20 residues. In germline, CDR1 is SGHNT, CDR2 YYREEE (reference sequence). V was clipped by 2 bases and J by 0 bases, with 24 bases between them. The CDR3 spells CASSFQRVYRDMSSGNTIYF. CDR3 nucleotide sequence: TGTGCCAGCAGCTTCCAGCGCGTTTACCGGGACATGAGCTCTGGAAACACCATATATTTT.

The chain links TRBV29-1 to TRBJ1-2, with D possibly TRBD1 on 5 matching bases. V gave up 3 bases and J gave up 3 bases, with 8 bases separating them. CDR1 SQVTM and CDR2 ANQGSEA come from the germline V gene. The CDR3 is 12 amino acids. The CDR3 DNA follows: TGCAGCGTTGAGACAGAACACTATGGCTACACCTTC. It translates to CSVETEHYGYTF.

The chain combines TRBV5-4 with TRBJ2-3; 7 bases agree with TRBD1. V gave up 1 base and J gave up 3 bases; unmatched junction bases: 2. This CDR3 comprises 14 residues. CDR1 SGHNT and CDR2 YYREEE come from the germline V gene (reference sequence). This CDR3 reads CASSLTGATDTQYF. The CDR3 DNA is TGTGCCAGCAGCTTGACAGGGGCAACAGATACGCAGTATTTT. Drawing the rest from reference TRBV5-4 and TRBJ2-3, the complete variable domain is ETGVTQSPTHLIKTRGQQVTLRCSSQSGHNTVSWYQQALGQGPQFIFQYYREEENGRGNFPPRFSGLQFPNYSSELNVNALELDDSALYLCASSLTGATDTQYFGPGTRLTVL.

J is TRBJ2-5 and V is TRBV7-9, with a weak D call TRBD2 (6 bases). Trimming took off 4 bases at V and 4 bases at J, with 13 bases between the two ends. CDR3 size: 14 residues. Germline loops: CDR1 SEHNR, CDR2 FQNEAQ (reference sequence). DNA for the CDR3: TGTGCCAGCAGCTCTTTCAAGGGACTAGAGACCCAGTACTTC. Translated, it gives CASSSFKGLETQYF.

This clone has just a few counts. The chain has TRBV7-9 and TRBJ2-5; 7 bases are shared with TRBD1. The J call may be incorrect, as the DNA end agrees better with TRBJ2-7. There are 16 residues in the CDR3. Germline V gene lookup returns CDR1 SEHNR and CDR2 FQNEAQ (reference sequence). The CDR3: CASSLVSTGSSYEQYF. In DNA, the CDR3 is TGTGCCAGCAGCTTAGTTTCGACAGGGAGCTCCTACGAGCAGTACTTC.

A few counts support this clone. This chain connects TRBV30 to TRBJ2-6; D may be TRBD2 (5 bases). The CDR3 covers 13 residues. V lost 5 bases and J 5 bases, leaving 10 bases between the germline ends. CDR1 is GTSNPN and CDR2 is SVGIG in the germline V gene (reference sequence). CDR3 coding DNA: TGTGCCTGGGCTGGACTTCGGGCCAACGTCCTGACTTTC. Translating it yields CAWAGLRANVLTF.

Concerning this clone: This sample also contains other DNA sequences that code for the same CDR3. The chain is built from TRBV2 and TRBJ1-1; D is unclear. The CDR3 runs 11 residues. V was cut by 6 bases and J by 7 bases, with 9 bases left in between. Germline-derived CDR1 and CDR2 are SNHLY and FYNNEI. CDR3 loop: CASRELNEAFF. CDR3 DNA: TGTGCCAGCAGAGAACTAAATGAAGCTTTCTTT. The full variable domain, in which reference TRBV2 and TRBJ1-1 provide the parts outside the CDR3, is EPEVTQTPSHQVTQMGQEVILRCVPISNHLYFYWYRQILGQKVEFLVSFYNNEISEKSEIFDDQFSVERPDGSNFTLKIRSTKLEDSAMYFCASRELNEAFFGQGTRLTVV.

This sequence joins TRBV19 and TRBJ1-2; 7 bases are a match to TRBD1. The CDR3 extends over 16 amino acids. The junction had 10 bases not matched to a gene; V was cut back by 4 bases and J by 2 bases. Germline V gene lookup returns CDR1 LNHDA and CDR2 SQIVND (reference sequence). The CDR3 DNA follows: TGTGCCAGTAGTAGACAGCACAGGGGACCCAACTATGGCTACACCTTC. Translation gives CASSRQHRGPNYGYTF.

This chain connects TRBV7-9 to TRBJ2-7, with no clear D. Germline V lookup: CDR1 SEHNR, CDR2 FQNEAQ (reference sequence). The V end was cut by 0 bases, the J end by 5 bases, with 5 bases between. This CDR3 is built from 12 residues. The CDR3 DNA reads TGTGCCAGCAGCTTAGCCCCTAACGAGCAGTACTTC. Protein product: CASSLAPNEQYF.

The chain has TRBV6-4 and TRBJ1-3; 8 bases are a match to TRBD1. V lost 7 bases to trimming and J lost 1 base; unmatched junction nucleotides: 15. CDR3 length: 18 residues. Germline V gene data show CDR1 as MRHNA and CDR2 as SNTAGT. The CDR3 region has the DNA TGTGCCAGCACTCTTAGGACAGGGACCGTTGGTTCTGGAAACACCATATATTTT. Protein: CASTLRTGTVGSGNTIYF.

This chain connects TRBV19 to TRBJ1-5, with 10 bases aligning to TRBD1. This CDR3 is built from 16 residues. Per germline, CDR1 LNHDA and CDR2 SQIVND (reference sequence). CDR3 region: CATEKKDRGFYQPQHF. The CDR3 DNA sequence: TGTGCTACGGAGAAGAAGGACAGGGGGTTTTATCAGCCCCAGCATTTT.

The rearrangement links TRBV11-3 to TRBJ1-1; 9 bases map to TRBD1. Germline values: CDR1 SGHNT, CDR2 YENEEA. With V trimmed by 3 bases and J by 11 bases, 7 bases remained unmatched. This CDR3 spans 13 amino acids. The DNA of the CDR3 is TGTGCCAGCAGCTTCGAGACAGGGGGTGGGGCTTTCTTT. This sequence encodes CASSFETGGGAFF. Full variable domain (outside the CDR3, taken from reference TRBV11-3 and TRBJ1-1): EAGVVQSPRYKIIEKKQPVAFWCNPISGHNTLYWYLQNLGQGPELLIRYENEEAVDDSQLPKDRFSAERLKGVDSTLKIQPAELGDSAVYLCASSFETGGGAFFGQGTRLTVV.